The 25 T cell receptor beta chains presented below share a single source sample, sequenced in a study of naive and memory T cell subsets. Two oligonucleotides, mixed equimolar, formed the beta constant-region primer covering TRBC1 and TRBC2. Four rounds of PCR amplified the ligated cDNA using nested alpha and beta constant-region primers plus SP2. TCRdb used MiXCR to reprocess the UMI-ligation and nested PCR reads, holding one entry per CDR3 protein. The sample lists 95,000 to 150,000 distinct CDR3 sequences; roughly 32% were seen once. Specimen: central memory CD4+ T cells from blood. These TCRs come from a human donor in good health.

Written as DNA, the CDR3 is TGTGCCTGGAGAGGAGAGACCCAGTACTTC. It yields the protein CAWRGETQYF. The J gene is TRBJ2-5, the V gene TRBV30; D is ambiguous. The ends were cut back, 3 bases at V and 4 bases at J, with 3 bases in the middle. In germline, CDR1 is GTSNPN, CDR2 SVGIG (reference sequence). There are 10 residues in the CDR3.

This clonotype showed up just a few times. V gene TRBV14 combines with J gene TRBJ2-7; D is unresolved. The V and J ends lost 1 base and 4 bases respectively, with 5 bases between them. Germline lookup yields CDR1 SGHDN and CDR2 FVKESK. There are 12 residues in the CDR3. The CDR3 protein is CASSQVWYEQYF. The DNA of the CDR3 is TGTGCCAGCAGCCAAGTTTGGTACGAGCAGTACTTC.

This clonotype was seen ten or more times. CDR3 sequence (DNA): TGTGCCAGCAGCTCTAGCGGAATTTTCACAGATACGCAGTATTTT. This translates into CASSSSGIFTDTQYF. The chain joins TRBV14 to TRBJ2-3; 7 bases match TRBD2. The J segment lost 2 bases and the V segment lost 5 bases, leaving 7 bases of the junction unmatched. This CDR3 is built from 15 residues. Germline CDR1 is SGHDN and CDR2 is FVKESK.

V gene TRBV6-6 combines with J gene TRBJ2-7; D is unresolved. The CDR3 extends over 13 amino acids. V gave up 2 bases and J gave up 2 bases, with 7 bases separating them. The V gene's germline CDR1 is MNHNY and CDR2 SVGAGI (reference sequence). CDR3 amino acids: CASSYRRTYEQYF. CDR3 sequence (DNA): TGTGCCAGCAGTTACAGGCGAACCTACGAGCAGTACTTC.

The genes are TRBV12-3 or TRBV12-4 and TRBJ2-1; the D gene is possibly TRBD2 (5 bases). The CDR3 covers 13 residues. V lost 6 bases, J lost 5 bases, and 11 bases lay in between. The CDR3 spells CASSRGQNNEQFF. The CDR3 DNA sequence: TGTGCCAGCAGCCGCGGGCAGAACAATGAGCAGTTCTTC.

The chain recombines TRBV6-1 with TRBJ2-1, with 7 bases lining up with TRBD2. Germline trimming cut 6 bases from V and 5 bases from J; bases unmatched to any gene: 7. The CDR3 spans 14 residues. CDR1 MNHNS and CDR2 SASEGT come from the germline V gene. CDR3 sequence: CASRAGTKHNEQFF. The CDR3 bases are TGTGCCAGCAGAGCCGGGACTAAGCACAATGAGCAGTTCTTC.

The rearrangement joins TRBV5-1 to TRBJ2-1; D may be TRBD1 or TRBD2 (5 bases each). V lost 5 bases and J lost 2, with 11 bases in between. The CDR3 consists of 14 residues. Per the germline V gene, CDR1 is SGHRS and CDR2 is YFSETQ. CDR3 in amino acids: CASSWGNAYNEQFF. The CDR3 nucleotides read TGCGCCAGCAGTTGGGGGAATGCCTACAATGAGCAGTTCTTC.

This clonotype was observed at least ten times. The chain couples TRBV9 to TRBJ2-7; TRBD1 matches at 7 bases. With V trimmed by 4 bases and J by 4 bases, 11 bases remained unmatched. Germline V CDR1 and CDR2: SGDLS, YYNGEE. This CDR3 has 15 residues. The CDR3 spells CASSPTGQRLYEQYF. CDR3 nucleotides: TGTGCCAGCAGCCCGACGGGACAGAGATTATACGAGCAGTACTTC.

About this clonotype: Germline is not matched at one junction end, which may reflect a read error. The rearrangement uses TRBV11-3 and TRBJ2-1; maybe TRBD2 (5 bases). The CDR3 has 15 residues. Germline V gene lookup returns CDR1 SGHNT and CDR2 YENEEA. The CDR3 DNA is TGTGCCAGCAGCCTAGAATCCGGGGACTACAATGAGCAGTTCTTC. It yields the protein CASSLESGDYNEQFF.

The CDR3 region has the DNA TGTGCCAGCAGCCCGGGACGGGGGGCCTACGAGCAGTACTTC. This translates into CASSPGRGAYEQYF. J is TRBJ2-7 and V is TRBV7-2; 7 bases align to TRBD2. The CDR3 has 14 residues. Germline V gene sequence: CDR1 SGHTA, CDR2 FQGNSA. The junction had 6 bases not matched to a gene; V was cut back by 5 bases and J by 2 bases.

The chain joins TRBV20-1 to TRBJ2-3; D call uncertain. Trimming took off 0 bases at V and 6 bases at J, with 13 bases between the two ends. The CDR3 extends over 14 amino acids. The germline V gene encodes CDR1 DFQATT and CDR2 SNEGSKA (reference sequence). The CDR3 region is CSARDSGPQDTQYF. The CDR3 DNA follows: TGCAGTGCTAGAGATTCCGGGCCTCAGGATACGCAGTATTTT.

In this sample, this clonotype turned up a few times. The CDR3 reads CATSRTTSGRDTQYF. For the CDR3, the DNA is TGTGCCACCAGCAGAACGACTAGCGGGAGAGATACGCAGTATTTT. The gene calls are TRBV15 and TRBJ2-3, with TRBD2 matching over 12 bases. From germline, CDR1 is LNHNV and CDR2 YYDKDF (reference sequence). The CDR3 is 15 residues long. After removal of 2 bases from V and 5 bases from J, the junction contained 2 bases not matched to a gene.

This clonotype came up once. The chain is built from TRBV3-1 and TRBJ2-7, with 8 positions matching TRBD2. This CDR3 has 14 amino acids. V lost 2 bases and J lost 7; bases outside the gene matches: 7. Looked up from germline, CDR1 is LGHDT and CDR2 is YNNKEL (reference sequence). The CDR3 sequence: CASSQSRLAREQYF. CDR3 DNA: TGTGCCAGCAGCCAATCCCGACTAGCGAGGGAGCAGTACTTC.

The V and J genes are TRBV20-1 and TRBJ2-1; 10 positions match TRBD2. This CDR3 region has 15 residues. CDR1 and CDR2 from the germline V gene are DFQATT and SNEGSKA (reference sequence). After removal of 5 bases from V and 4 bases from J, the junction contained 8 bases not matched to a gene. This chain's CDR3 is CSARNLAGVYNEQFF. The DNA for the CDR3 is TGCAGTGCTCGAAATCTAGCGGGAGTATACAATGAGCAGTTCTTC.

V gene TRBV6-2 or TRBV6-3 combines with J gene TRBJ2-2, with a tentative D call TRBD2 (6 bases). V dropped 8 bases and J dropped 5 bases, with 18 bases sitting between them. CDR3 length equals 15 residues. Germline V gene lookup returns CDR1 MNHEY and CDR2 SVGEGT. The CDR3 DNA reads as TGTGCCAGCGGGGAACTCTGGAGCGGGACCGGGGAGCTGTTTTTT. Translation gives CASGELWSGTGELFF.

The gene calls are TRBV14 and TRBJ1-1; 7 bases map to TRBD1. This CDR3 is built from 14 residues. The J segment lost 1 base and the V segment lost 5 bases, leaving 4 bases of the junction unmatched. Germline lookup yields CDR1 SGHDN and CDR2 FVKESK. The CDR3 DNA reads as TGTGCCAGCAGCGAGGACAGGAGGAACACTGAAGCTTTCTTT. Translated, it gives CASSEDRRNTEAFF.

As DNA, the CDR3 is TGTGCCTGGAGTCAAGGGACTAGCGTCCTCAATGAGCAGTTCTTC. Translation: CAWSQGTSVLNEQFF. The chain links TRBV30 to TRBJ2-1; 10 bases map to TRBD2. The CDR3 is 15 amino acids. The germline V gene encodes CDR1 GTSNPN and CDR2 SVGIG (reference sequence). V gave up 2 bases and J gave up 6 bases; unmatched junction bases: 7.

The chain employs TRBV20-1 and TRBJ2-3; 7 bases are shared with TRBD2. The germline CDR1 and CDR2 sequences are DFQATT and SNEGSKA (reference sequence). After removal of 4 bases from V and 3 bases from J, the junction contained 7 bases not matched to a gene. The length of the CDR3 is 14 residues. CDR3 region: CSAKTSWVTDTQYF. In DNA form, the CDR3 reads TGCAGTGCTAAGACTAGCTGGGTGACAGATACGCAGTATTTT.

This clonotype has just a few counts. The CDR3 spells CASSVDPLPDLNEQFF. CDR3 coding DNA: TGTGCCAGCAGCGTAGACCCCTTGCCGGACCTCAATGAGCAGTTCTTC. The gene calls are TRBV9 and TRBJ2-1; no reliable D call. The germline gives CDR1 SGDLS, CDR2 YYNGEE. CDR3 length: 16 residues. Trimming cost V 0 bases and J 6 bases, with 16 bases left between them.

This clonotype was detected many times. The chain combines TRBV9 with TRBJ2-3, with D perhaps TRBD2 (5 bases). V lost 4 bases and J lost 2, with 17 bases in between. CDR1 and CDR2 (germline): SGDLS, YYNGEE. CDR3 length: 16 residues. The CDR3 bases are TGTGCCAGCAGCTACTTAACGGGGTTTAACACAGATACGCAGTATTTT. This sequence encodes CASSYLTGFNTDTQYF.

This clonotype is a singleton in its sample. This chain connects TRBV19 to TRBJ2-1, with 12 bases identical to TRBD2. The CDR3 contains 14 residues. CDR1 and CDR2 (germline): LNHDA, SQIVND (reference sequence). With V trimmed by 10 bases and J by 7 bases, 8 bases remained unmatched. CDR3 residues: CATSSGRAGNEQFF. The CDR3 bases are TGTGCCACTTCTAGCGGGAGGGCCGGGAATGAGCAGTTCTTC.

For this clonotype: One junction end disagrees with the germline gene, perhaps due to a read error. Written as DNA, the CDR3 is TGTGCCAGCAGCTTAGTTAAGGTGCAAAACCACTTC. Its translation is CASSLVKVQNHF. The chain combines TRBV7-2 with TRBJ2-5, with D unclear. The CDR3 is 12 amino acids. Per germline, CDR1 SGHTA and CDR2 FQGNSA.

A few counts support this clonotype. The V and J genes are TRBV20-1 and TRBJ2-7; 7 bases are shared with TRBD2. Germline assignment: CDR1 DFQATT and CDR2 SNEGSKA (reference sequence). CDR3 length equals 14 residues. With V trimmed by 4 bases and J by 6 bases, 12 bases remained unmatched. CDR3: CSATGLVNAGEQYF. The CDR3, as DNA: TGCAGTGCTACCGGACTAGTTAATGCCGGCGAGCAGTACTTC.

J is TRBJ2-1 and V is TRBV28, with D perhaps matching TRBD2 (6 bases). The germline gives CDR1 MDHEN, CDR2 SYDVKM. CDR3 length: 13 residues. The CDR3 sequence: CSLSREHLNEQFF. The CDR3 coding sequence is TGTTCTTTATCACGGGAGCACCTCAATGAGCAGTTCTTC.

This clonotype was counted only a few times. The rearrangement uses TRBV29-1 and TRBJ2-7; 9 bases align to TRBD2. The germline V gene encodes CDR1 SQVTM and CDR2 ANQGSEA. This CDR3 spans 12 amino acids. J gave up 3 bases and V 4 bases, and 1 base lay outside the gene matches. The CDR3 nucleotides read TGCAGCGTTGCTAGCGGGATCTACGAGCAGTACTTC. Translated: CSVASGIYEQYF.